This T cell receptor (beta chain) was retrieved from a study of cytomegalovirus exposure and HLA in healthy donors. 13 Jbeta primers and 60 Vbeta primers were used for the PCR. The table came from immunoSEQ multiplex PCR; TCRdb's copy has only in-frame clones and leaves some out. Among around 170,000 clones, roughly 80% were seen once, and the ten largest hold roughly 6%. Note on this clone: Its specificity is not known.

Study-level findings and limits: Using a false discovery rate of 0.05, a later analysis showed that approximately 17,000 TCR beta sequences were associated with HLA alleles. Most TCR sequences showed up rarely, but some public TCRs showed up in many donors.

The CDR3 totals 16 residues. V was pared by 0 bases and J by 0 bases, with 11 bases between. The germline V gene encodes CDR1 MNHEY and CDR2 SMNVEV (reference sequence). The TCR was taken from a man in his forties in good health and CMV-seropositive. The J gene is TRBJ1-1, the V gene TRBV27, with a possible D match to TRBD1 (5 bases). Sequenced: PBMCs. The CDR3 sequence is CASSLSAGVLNTEAFF. CDR3 sequence (DNA): TGTGCCAGCAGTTTATCGGCGGGGGTCCTGAACACTGAAGCTTTCTTT.